These 32 T cell receptor beta chains came from one sample sequenced in a study of CD8+CD57+ T cells in acquired aplastic anemia. Profiling of TCR beta VDJ combinations and CDR3 sequences used genomic DNA as template. TCRdb redid the calling of the reads with MiXCR, one entry per CDR3 protein. The data show 150,000 to 200,000 distinct CDR3 sequences, just under 45% seen once. The sample taken for sequencing was sorted CD4+, CD8+, or CD8+CD57+ T cells (not recorded which) from PBMCs. All receptors come from a human donor in good health.

The genes are TRBV4-2 and TRBJ1-4; possibly TRBD1 for D (6 bases). The CDR3 length is 18 residues. CDR1 is LGHNA and CDR2 is YNFKEQ in the germline V gene. V gave up 4 bases and J gave up 1 base, with 19 bases separating them. CDR3 sequence (DNA): TGTGCCAGCAGCCGGCCTTTGGGGGCTGATTTAACTAATGAAAAACTGTTTTTT. Residues: CASSRPLGADLTNEKLFF.

Many counts were recorded for this clonotype. The gene calls are TRBV9 and TRBJ2-2; D not certain. The CDR3 contains 12 residues. Per the germline V gene, CDR1 is SGDLS and CDR2 is YYNGEE. V was pared by 0 bases and J by 7 bases, with 4 bases between. Here the CDR3 reads CASSVVGGELFF. The DNA for the CDR3 is TGTGCCAGCAGCGTAGTAGGCGGGGAGCTGTTTTTT. Using reference TRBV9 and TRBJ2-2 for the parts outside the CDR3, the full variable domain is DSGVTQTPKHLITATGQRVTLRCSPRSGDLSVYWYQQSLDQGLQFLIQYYNGEERAKGNILERFSAQQFPDLHSELNLSSLELGDSALYFCASSVVGGELFFGEGSRLTVL.

In this sample, this clonotype turned up many times. V and J are TRBV2 and TRBJ1-6; TRBD1 matches at 7 bases. CDR1 SNHLY and CDR2 FYNNEI come from the germline V gene. The V and J ends lost 2 bases and 7 bases, in that order; junction bases with no gene match: 5. This CDR3 has 15 residues. The CDR3 sequence: CASSERGQSNSPLHF. Here the CDR3 DNA reads TGTGCCAGCAGTGAAAGGGGACAGAGCAATTCACCCCTCCACTTT.

The genes are TRBV20-1 and TRBJ1-2; D gene uncertain. V lost 2 bases, J lost 6 bases, and 7 bases lay in between. Germline CDR1 DFQATT, CDR2 SNEGSKA (reference sequence). The CDR3 spans 11 residues. CDR3 coding DNA: TGCAGTGCTAGAATTCTAGATGGCTACACCTTC. It encodes CSARILDGYTF.

This clonotype was seen ten or more times. This sequence joins TRBV12-3 or TRBV12-4 and TRBJ1-2; D is unclear. Trimming shortened V by 7 bases and J by 4 bases, and 13 bases separated the two germline ends. The CDR3 is 13 residues long. The CDR3 DNA sequence: TGTGCCAGCACTCCCGATCGGGGCTATGGCTACACCTTC. Its translation is CASTPDRGYGYTF.

This clonotype was seen at least ten times. The genes are TRBV20-1 and TRBJ1-2; D is undetermined. Germline lookup yields CDR1 DFQATT and CDR2 SNEGSKA (reference sequence). V lost 5 bases to trimming and J lost 8 bases, with 15 bases between them. The CDR3 is made up of 12 amino acids. Written as DNA, the CDR3 is TGCAGTGCTGCCGACACAGCAAGAGGCTACACCTTC. Translation: CSAADTARGYTF.

For this clonotype: Germline is not matched at one junction end, which may reflect a read error. The V call is TRBV15, the J call TRBJ2-3, with 13 bases that match TRBD2. CDR3 length: 16 amino acids. Germline CDR1 is LNHNV and CDR2 is YYDKDF (reference sequence). This CDR3 is CATTGTSGTFTGTQYF. The CDR3 region has the DNA TGTGCCACCACCGGGACTAGCGGGACGTTTACAGGTACGCAGTATTTT. Filled out from reference TRBV15 and TRBJ2-3, the complete variable domain reads DAMVIQNPRYQVTQFGKPVTLSCSQTLNHNVMYWYQQKSSQAPKLLFHYYDKDFNNEADTPDNFQSRRPNTSFCFLDIRSPGLGDTAMYLCATTGTSGTFTGTQYFGPGTRLTVL.

The rearrangement links TRBV14 to TRBJ2-7; D uncertain. Trimming pared 5 bases from V and 2 bases from J, leaving 7 bases between. The germline V gene encodes CDR1 SGHDN and CDR2 FVKESK. The CDR3 extends over 12 amino acids. In DNA form, the CDR3 reads TGTGCCAGCAGCGGACCACCCTACGAGCAGTACTTC. Protein: CASSGPPYEQYF.

The rearrangement joins TRBV6-1 to TRBJ2-3, with 8 bases identical to TRBD2. The V gene end was trimmed by 6 bases and the J gene end by 4 bases; junction bases not matched to a gene: 9. Germline CDR1 MNHNS, CDR2 SASEGT. CDR3 length: 15 amino acids. The CDR3 bases are TGTGCCAGCAGAGAAAGCGGGAGCTTCGCAGATACGCAGTATTTT. It is translated as CASRESGSFADTQYF.

This clonotype came up many times. This CDR3 is CSVGTGTGSGGYTF. CDR3 sequence (DNA): TGCAGCGTGGGTACCGGGACAGGCTCAGGTGGCTACACCTTC. V usage is TRBV29-1 and J usage is TRBJ1-2; 8 nucleotides match TRBD1. Germline V gives CDR1 SQVTM, CDR2 ANQGSEA. The CDR3 length is 14 residues. After removal of 6 bases from V and 7 bases from J, the junction contained 13 bases not matched to a gene.

This clonotype showed up just a few times. J is TRBJ2-5 and V is TRBV6-6; D uncertain. In germline, CDR1 is MNHNY, CDR2 SVGAGI (reference sequence). CDR3 length: 10 amino acids. Deletions cut 3 bases from V and 5 bases from J, with 1 base between. The CDR3 is CASSYETQYF. The CDR3 DNA reads TGTGCCAGCAGTTATGAGACCCAGTACTTC.

This clonotype was seen repeatedly, ten times or more. V is TRBV20-1 and J is TRBJ2-7; D is possibly TRBD2 (6 bases). CDR3 length equals 11 residues. V was clipped by 7 bases and J by 9 bases, with 16 bases between them. CDR1 is DFQATT and CDR2 is SNEGSKA in the germline V gene (reference sequence). In DNA form, the CDR3 reads TGCAGTGTCCAGGGCCCCGGGGGGCAGTACTTC. Residues: CSVQGPGGQYF.

The V and J genes are TRBV5-1 and TRBJ2-1; no clear D gene. CDR3 size: 15 residues. The V gene lost 0 bases and the J gene lost 0 bases, with 7 bases spanning the gap. The germline CDR1 and CDR2 sequences are SGHRS and YFSETQ. CDR3 nucleotide sequence: TGCGCCAGCAGCTTGGTGGACGGCTCCTACAATGAGCAGTTCTTC. This encodes CASSLVDGSYNEQFF.

Points on this clonotype: The germline gene is not matched at one end of the junction; a read error may be the cause. The chain joins TRBV10-3 to TRBJ2-3; 8 bases agree with TRBD2. The germline V gene encodes CDR1 ENHRY and CDR2 SYGVKD. This CDR3 contains 16 residues. In nucleotides, the CDR3 is TGTGCCAGCAGTGACCAAGGCTCTAGCGGGCGACGGGAGCAGTATTTT. It specifies CASSDQGSSGRREQYF.

The CDR3 is CASSEAADRWSGQYF. As DNA, the CDR3 is TGTGCCAGCAGTGAAGCGGCGGACAGATGGAGTGGGCAGTACTTC. The chain couples TRBV2 to TRBJ2-7, with D possibly TRBD1 on 6 matching bases. This CDR3 region has 15 residues. CDR1 is SNHLY and CDR2 is FYNNEI in the germline V gene. The V end was cut by 0 bases, the J end by 9 bases, with 18 bases between.

The V gene is TRBV27, the J gene TRBJ1-2; D unclear. Trimming removed 5 bases at V and 8 bases at J, with 27 bases between. Germline V CDR1 and CDR2: MNHEY, SMNVEV (reference sequence). CDR3 length: 17 amino acids. The CDR3 protein is CASSPSRTLFSGRGYTF. The CDR3 DNA reads as TGTGCCAGCAGTCCTTCACGGACCCTGTTTTCCGGGAGAGGCTACACCTTC.

Many counts were recorded for this clonotype. The rearrangement joins TRBV12-5 to TRBJ1-1, with a weak D call TRBD1 (5 bases). Germline V gives CDR1 LGHNT, CDR2 FRNRAP. Trimming shortened V by 4 bases and J by 5 bases, and 11 bases separated the two germline ends. This CDR3 comprises 13 residues. CDR3 bases: TGTGCTAGTGGTTCGGGCAGGGTGACTGAAGCTTTCTTT. This translates into CASGSGRVTEAFF.

V is TRBV7-9 and J is TRBJ2-7; TRBD1 is a possible D gene (6 bases). The length of the CDR3 is 12 residues. The germline V gene has CDR1 SEHNR and CDR2 FQNEAQ (reference sequence). V lost 5 bases and J 5 bases, leaving 10 bases between the germline ends. The CDR3: CASSHRVNEQYF. For the CDR3, the DNA is TGTGCCAGCAGCCACAGGGTCAACGAGCAGTACTTC. The full variable domain, with the rest looked up from reference TRBV7-9 and TRBJ2-7, is DTGVSQNPRHKITKRGQNVTFRCDPISEHNRLYWYRQTLGQGPEFLTYFQNEAQLEKSRLLSDRFSAERPKGSFSTLEIQRTEQGDSAMYLCASSHRVNEQYFGPGTRLTVT.

This clonotype was found many times. The chain couples TRBV2 to TRBJ2-7; 7 nucleotides match TRBD1. The CDR3 is 14 residues long. V dropped 7 bases and J dropped 0; count of bases not matched to a gene: 6. CDR1 and CDR2 (germline): SNHLY, FYNNEI. The CDR3 nucleotides are TGTGCCAGCACCCCACAGGGGCGCTCCTACGAGCAGTACTTC. It translates to CASTPQGRSYEQYF.

This clonotype appeared many times. The rearrangement uses TRBV20-1 and TRBJ2-1, with a weak D call TRBD2 (5 bases). Trimming shortened V by 5 bases and J by 13 bases, and 15 bases separated the two germline ends. The CDR3 consists of 11 residues. Germline V gene sequence: CDR1 DFQATT, CDR2 SNEGSKA (reference sequence). The CDR3 region has the DNA TGCAGTGCTTCGGAGGAGTGGGATCAGTTCTTC. It encodes CSASEEWDQFF.

The chain joins TRBV25-1 to TRBJ2-1, with 7 bases that match TRBD2. Unmatched junction bases numbered 5, after V lost 6 bases and J lost 0 bases. The CDR3 is 15 residues long. Germline V gene sequence: CDR1 MGHDK, CDR2 SYGVNS. The CDR3 is CASREAGSSYNEQFF. DNA of the CDR3: TGTGCCAGCAGGGAAGCGGGGAGCTCCTACAATGAGCAGTTCTTC.

Regarding this clonotype: This may arise from a read error, as a much more abundant clone is one base away. V is TRBV5-1 and J is TRBJ2-3, with D perhaps matching TRBD2 (5 bases). This CDR3 spans 15 amino acids. Germline CDR1 and CDR2: SGHRS and YFSETQ. Trimming took 0 bases from V and 9 from J, leaving 17 bases between them. In nucleotides, the CDR3 is TGCGCCAGCAGCTTGGATCTAGCTCATGTCTGGACGCAGTATTTT. Encoded protein: CASSLDLAHVWTQYF.

This clonotype was recorded at least ten times. The rearrangement links TRBV19 to TRBJ2-7; D might be TRBD1 (6 bases). Germline lookup yields CDR1 LNHDA and CDR2 SQIVND (reference sequence). The length of the CDR3 is 14 residues. Trimming cost V 7 bases and J 2 bases, with 15 bases left between them. Written as DNA, the CDR3 is TGTGCCAGTAATCCCCACAGGGACGCCTACGAGCAGTACTTC. Amino acid sequence: CASNPHRDAYEQYF.

In nucleotides, the CDR3 is TGTGCCAGTAGTATAGGGATTGCGGGAGAGACCCAGTACTTC. This sequence encodes CASSIGIAGETQYF. The chain is built from TRBV19 and TRBJ2-5, with D possibly TRBD2 on 5 matching bases. The CDR3 is made up of 14 amino acids. The germline CDR1 and CDR2 sequences are LNHDA and SQIVND (reference sequence). V was clipped by 1 base and J by 4 bases, with 10 bases between them.

The chain joins TRBV29-1 to TRBJ2-5; 14 positions agree with TRBD2. J was trimmed by 7 bases and V by 6 bases; bases with no gene match: 4. The CDR3 is 13 residues long. Looked up from germline, CDR1 is SQVTM and CDR2 is ANQGSEA. The CDR3 is CSVGTSGRGTQYF. CDR3 nucleotide sequence: TGCAGCGTGGGGACTAGCGGGAGAGGGACCCAGTACTTC.

This clonotype was counted at least ten times. V is TRBV20-1 and J is TRBJ1-3; D is ambiguous. This CDR3 spans 13 amino acids. Germline V gene lookup returns CDR1 DFQATT and CDR2 SNEGSKA (reference sequence). Between the trimmed V and J ends, which lost 0 bases and 4 bases, there was a span of 7 bases. The CDR3 protein is CSARDRRGNTIYF. Written as DNA, the CDR3 is TGCAGTGCTAGAGATAGGAGGGGAAACACCATATATTTT.

There are a few counts of this clonotype. The rearrangement links TRBV7-2 to TRBJ1-6; no definite D call. CDR1 is SGHTA and CDR2 is FQGNSA in the germline V gene. V was cut by 4 bases and J by 8 bases, with 6 bases left in between. The CDR3 spans 12 residues. The CDR3 is CASSSGHSPLHF. The CDR3 DNA reads TGTGCCAGCAGCTCTGGGCATTCACCCCTCCACTTT.

This clonotype has just a few counts. J is TRBJ2-7 and V is TRBV3-1, with D perhaps TRBD2 (6 bases). Trimming removed 3 bases from V and 6 bases from J, with 9 bases in between. The V gene's germline CDR1 is LGHDT and CDR2 YNNKEL (reference sequence). This CDR3 region has 12 residues. The CDR3 spells CASSQGGGEQYF. Here the CDR3 DNA reads TGTGCCAGCAGCCAGGGGGGTGGCGAGCAGTACTTC.

This clonotype was observed many times. The V call is TRBV20-1, the J call TRBJ1-2; D gene unclear. The germline V gene has CDR1 DFQATT and CDR2 SNEGSKA (reference sequence). The CDR3 is 12 residues long. Trimming took 4 bases from V and 4 from J, leaving 10 bases between them. CDR3 bases: TGCAGTGCTACCGGGGAAGGCTATGGCTACACCTTC. Translation: CSATGEGYGYTF.

V usage is TRBV10-3 and J usage is TRBJ2-3, with D possibly matching TRBD2 (6 bases). The CDR3 runs 14 residues. Trimming took 6 bases from V and 0 from J, leaving 10 bases between them. Germline CDR1 is ENHRY and CDR2 is SYGVKD. The CDR3 DNA reads as TGTGCCATCAGCAAAAGCGGGAGCACAGATACGCAGTATTTT. Translation gives CAISKSGSTDTQYF.

This clonotype was detected ten times or more. This chain joins TRBV19 and TRBJ2-3; possible D gene TRBD2, 8 bases. V lost 5 bases and J 6 bases, leaving 21 bases between the germline ends. The CDR3 covers 16 residues. Germline V lookup: CDR1 LNHDA, CDR2 SQIVND (reference sequence). CDR3 sequence: CASSPQGGLVADTQYF. The CDR3 DNA reads TGTGCCAGTAGTCCCCAGGGGGGACTAGTGGCCGATACGCAGTATTTT.

This clonotype was detected only a few times. The chain is built from TRBV24-1 and TRBJ2-2; the D gene could be TRBD1 or TRBD2 (5 bases each). The V gene's germline CDR1 is KGHDR and CDR2 SFDVKD. Trimming left V 2 bases short and J 0 bases short, with 12 bases between. The CDR3 is 17 residues long. The CDR3 sequence: CATSDWGRPTNTGELFF. The CDR3 DNA follows: TGTGCCACCAGTGATTGGGGACGTCCGACGAACACCGGGGAGCTGTTTTTT.